This passage covers 19 T cell receptor beta chains from one sample sequenced in a study of cytomegalovirus exposure and HLA in healthy donors. Primers included in the PCR were 60 Vbeta and 13 Jbeta primers. Clones were sequenced by immunoSEQ multiplex PCR, and TCRdb holds only the in-frame ones, with some missing. The data show roughly 150,000 clones, roughly 79% seen once. The sample was PBMCs. The receptors originated from a woman in her forties in good health and CMV-seronegative.

J is TRBJ2-7 and V is TRBV19; TRBD2 agrees at 10 bases. This CDR3 spans 15 amino acids. The germline gives CDR1 LNHDA, CDR2 SQIVND (reference sequence). V lost 3 bases, J lost 6 bases, and 8 bases stayed unmatched. The CDR3 loop is CASSIGAGGPSEQYF. For the CDR3, the DNA is TGTGCCAGTAGTATTGGAGCGGGAGGGCCCTCCGAGCAGTACTTC.

This clone occurred a few times. The rearrangement joins TRBV29-1 to TRBJ2-5, with 9 bases matching TRBD2. CDR1 is SQVTM and CDR2 is ANQGSEA in the germline V gene. J gave up 5 bases and V 3 bases, and 10 bases lay outside the gene matches. CDR3 length: 15 amino acids. DNA for the CDR3: TGCAGCGTTGACCCCCCTAGCGGGAATATCGAGACCCAGTACTTC. It codes for CSVDPPSGNIETQYF. The full variable domain, with the rest looked up from reference TRBV29-1 and TRBJ2-5, is SAVISQKPSRDICQRGTSLTIQCQVDSQVTMMFWYRQQPGQSLTLIATANQGSEATYESGFVIDKFPISRPNLTFSTLTVSNMSPEDSSIYLCSVDPPSGNIETQYFGPGTRLLVL.

The V call is TRBV5-1, the J call TRBJ1-2; no clear D. CDR1 is SGHRS and CDR2 is YFSETQ in the germline V gene. This CDR3 contains 15 residues. V shed 3 bases and J shed 5 bases, with 17 bases lying between them. The CDR3 sequence is CASSSTREGYYGYTF. The DNA for the CDR3 is TGCGCCAGCAGCTCTACCCGGGAGGGATATTATGGCTACACCTTC.

The chain couples TRBV2 to TRBJ1-2, with D possibly TRBD1 on 6 matching bases. Per germline, CDR1 SNHLY and CDR2 FYNNEI. The CDR3 covers 14 residues. V gave up 5 bases and J gave up 7 bases, with 17 bases separating them. CDR3 loop: CASSSGRGIGGYTF. The CDR3 region has the DNA TGTGCCAGCAGTTCCGGCAGGGGAATTGGTGGCTACACCTTC.

Comments on this clone: The same CDR3 arises from other DNA sequences in this sample as well. V usage is TRBV4-2 and J usage is TRBJ2-7; 12 bases match TRBD2. Germline V gives CDR1 LGHNA, CDR2 YNFKEQ. The CDR3 is made up of 16 amino acids. V lost 0 bases and J lost 3; bases outside the gene matches: 3. The DNA for the CDR3 is TGTGCCAGCAGCCAAGAGGGGACTAGCGGGTTCTACGAGCAGTACTTC. Protein sequence: CASSQEGTSGFYEQYF.

The rearrangement links TRBV14 to TRBJ2-3, with 7 bases matching TRBD2. Germline trimming cut 6 bases from V and 1 base from J; bases unmatched to any gene: 4. Germline V gives CDR1 SGHDN, CDR2 FVKESK. The CDR3 sequence is 14 residues long. CDR3 residues: CASSLGGGTDTQYF. CDR3 in DNA: TGTGCCAGCAGTCTTGGGGGGGGCACAGATACGCAGTATTTT.

CDR3 amino acids: CAWSAGTGGNQPQHF. The CDR3 DNA is TGTGCCTGGAGTGCCGGGACAGGGGGCAATCAGCCCCAGCATTTT. The J gene is TRBJ1-5, the V gene TRBV30; 10 bases align to TRBD1. The germline CDR1 and CDR2 sequences are GTSNPN and SVGIG (reference sequence). The CDR3 has 15 residues. Trimming removed 1 base from V and 2 bases from J; junction bases left unmatched: 2.

This clone was picked up a small number of times. The rearrangement joins TRBV6-1 to TRBJ2-3; 10 positions agree with TRBD2. The junction had 4 bases not matched to a gene; V was cut back by 9 bases and J by 1 base. The CDR3 spans 14 residues. CDR1 and CDR2 from the germline V gene are MNHNS and SASEGT. CDR3 DNA sequence: TGTGCCAGTTTTGGGACTAGCGGCACAGATACGCAGTATTTT. This encodes CASFGTSGTDTQYF.

The rearrangement links TRBV5-1 to TRBJ2-7; 10 bases are a match to TRBD2. The CDR3 contains 17 residues. V lost 1 base to trimming and J lost 1 base; unmatched junction nucleotides: 8. Germline CDR1 SGHRS, CDR2 YFSETQ. CDR3 protein: CASSLFGLADKSYEQYF. CDR3 DNA: TGCGCCAGCAGCTTGTTCGGACTAGCGGACAAGTCCTACGAGCAGTACTTC.

V usage is TRBV2 and J usage is TRBJ2-5, with D perhaps TRBD2 (6 bases). The CDR3 has 14 residues. V lost 4 bases and J lost 2, with 11 bases in between. CDR1 is SNHLY, CDR2 FYNNEI, per germline. CDR3 sequence: CASSGGVGQETQYF. Written as DNA, the CDR3 is TGTGCCAGCAGTGGGGGGGTTGGACAAGAGACCCAGTACTTC.

The chain combines TRBV18 with TRBJ1-1, with D possibly TRBD1 on 5 matching bases. The germline V and J ends were trimmed by 1 base and 1 base, with 16 bases remaining between them. CDR3 length: 17 amino acids. The V gene's germline CDR1 is KGHSH and CDR2 LQKENI. DNA of the CDR3: TGTGCCAGCTCACCACGAGGCGGGACCTTTAAGAACACTGAAGCTTTCTTT. This sequence encodes CASSPRGGTFKNTEAFF. The variable domain in full, with the rest retrieved from reference TRBV18 and TRBJ1-1, is NAGVMQNPRHLVRRRGQEARLRCSPMKGHSHVYWYRQLPEEGLKFMVYLQKENIIDESGMPKERFSAEFPKEGPSILRIQQVVRGDSAAYFCASSPRGGTFKNTEAFFGQGTRLTVV.

The chain links TRBV2 to TRBJ1-4; D is ambiguous. Trimming stripped 4 bases from V and 13 bases from J, with 22 bases between. The CDR3 has 15 residues. Germline assignment: CDR1 SNHLY and CDR2 FYNNEI. CDR3 bases: TGTGCCAGCAGTGTTGGTCGGTACTCGAAGTCTGGACTGTTTTTT. As protein: CASSVGRYSKSGLFF.

The chain carries TRBV5-1 and TRBJ2-1, with a tentative D call TRBD2 (6 bases). This CDR3 has 15 residues. V was pared by 0 bases and J by 6 bases, with 13 bases between. Germline assignment: CDR1 SGHRS and CDR2 YFSETQ. DNA of the CDR3: TGCGCCAGCAGCTTGGCAGAGGGACTCGCCAATGAGCAGTTCTTC. It encodes CASSLAEGLANEQFF.

This chain links TRBV5-8 with TRBJ2-3, with 11 nucleotides matching TRBD2. The CDR3 is 15 residues long. The germline CDR1 and CDR2 sequences are SGHTS and YDEGEE. V shed 4 bases, J shed 4 bases, and the junction held 5 bases outside the gene matches. The DNA for the CDR3 is TGTGCCAGCAGCAAAATAGCGGGAGGGCCAGATACGCAGTATTTT. Translation gives CASSKIAGGPDTQYF.

This rearrangement joins TRBV9 to TRBJ1-2; D is unclear. CDR3 size: 15 residues. With 4 bases removed from V and 0 bases from J, the gap between germline ends came to 13 bases. Germline V CDR1 and CDR2: SGDLS, YYNGEE. CDR3 sequence: CASSPGEGANYGYTF. For the CDR3, the DNA is TGTGCCAGCAGCCCAGGAGAGGGAGCTAACTATGGCTACACCTTC.

DNA for the CDR3: TGTGCCAGCAGTTACTCGTCAGGGTCCAGGGATGGCTACACCTTC. Translated: CASSYSSGSRDGYTF. The gene calls are TRBV6-5 and TRBJ1-2; the D gene is possibly TRBD1 (5 bases). There are 15 residues in the CDR3. The V gene lost 0 bases and the J gene lost 6 bases, with 14 bases spanning the gap. Germline CDR1 MNHEY, CDR2 SVGAGI.

This chain uses TRBV30 with TRBJ2-7; 11 bases line up with TRBD1. The CDR3 is 13 amino acids. Germline-derived CDR1 and CDR2 are GTSNPN and SVGIG (reference sequence). With V trimmed by 7 bases and J by 4 bases, 6 bases remained unmatched. CDR3 sequence: CAFRDRGFYEQYF. The CDR3, as DNA: TGTGCCTTCCGGGACAGGGGGTTTTACGAGCAGTACTTC.

CDR3 in DNA: TGCGCCAGCAGTTCCGGGACAGACCTCACAGATACGCAGTATTTT. Protein: CASSSGTDLTDTQYF. The chain couples TRBV5-1 to TRBJ2-3; 7 nucleotides align to TRBD1. Germline CDR1 SGHRS, CDR2 YFSETQ. Germline trimming cut 5 bases from V and 2 bases from J; bases unmatched to any gene: 8. The length of the CDR3 is 15 residues.

The genes are TRBV6-5 and TRBJ1-1, with a weak D call TRBD1 (5 bases). The V gene's germline CDR1 is MNHEY and CDR2 SVGAGI. Trimming pared 6 bases from V and 1 base from J, leaving 15 bases between. The CDR3 has 15 residues. CDR3 amino acids: CASSPPGHQNTEAFF. CDR3 in DNA: TGTGCCAGCAGCCCACCTGGACACCAGAACACTGAAGCTTTCTTT.